The 11 T cell receptor beta chains below come from one sample, sequenced in a study of type 1 regulatory T cells. Their recognized antigens are unknown. In TCRdb, the reads were re-called with MiXCR into one record per CDR3 protein. The table has about 42,000 distinct CDR3 sequences, 12% seen once. The sequenced material came from cultured non-Tr1 T cells, either the whole culture or a sorted T cell fraction (not recorded which). Every receptor here comes from a human donor in good health.

This clonotype came up a few times. The chain joins TRBV24-1 to TRBJ2-1; D possibly matches TRBD1 or TRBD2 (5 bases each). Trimming took 3 bases from V and 12 from J, leaving 17 bases between them. CDR1 and CDR2 (germline): KGHDR, SFDVKD. The CDR3 extends over 14 amino acids. The CDR3 here is CATSDGPGPIGQFF. For the CDR3, the DNA is TGTGCCACCAGTGATGGACCGGGGCCGATAGGGCAGTTCTTC.

This clonotype is categorized as medium-sized. The V and J genes are TRBV6-5 and TRBJ2-7; 10 positions match TRBD2. Germline V CDR1 and CDR2: MNHEY, SVGAGI. V lost 6 bases and J lost 2; bases outside the gene matches: 7. The CDR3 contains 15 residues. The CDR3 DNA follows: TGTGCCAGCAGACCTAGCGGGAGTTTCCCCTACGAGCAGTACTTC. It specifies CASRPSGSFPYEQYF.

This clonotype was picked up a small number of times. The V call is TRBV20-1, the J call TRBJ1-2, with 10 positions matching TRBD1. The CDR3 is 14 amino acids. The germline V gene encodes CDR1 DFQATT and CDR2 SNEGSKA (reference sequence). V was pared by 1 base and J by 8 bases, with 7 bases of the junction left unmatched. CDR3: CSARVRQGAEGYTF. CDR3 nucleotide sequence: TGCAGTGCTAGAGTACGACAGGGGGCGGAAGGCTACACCTTC.

This clonotype was recorded many times. The J gene is TRBJ1-2, the V gene TRBV12-3 or TRBV12-4; D not resolved. This CDR3 region has 13 residues. The V end lost 3 bases, the J end lost 6 bases, and 11 bases lay between the germline ends. The CDR3 sequence: CASSLTHFDGYTF. The CDR3 nucleotides are TGTGCCAGCAGTTTGACACACTTTGATGGCTACACCTTC.

This clonotype has at least ten counts. The chain recombines TRBV20-1 with TRBJ1-2, with a possible D match to TRBD1 (5 bases). V was cut by 0 bases and J by 8 bases, with 13 bases left in between. This CDR3 spans 13 amino acids. Germline-derived CDR1 and CDR2 are DFQATT and SNEGSKA (reference sequence). CDR3 residues: CSARDRGDGGYTF. CDR3 DNA sequence: TGCAGTGCTAGAGATCGAGGGGATGGAGGCTACACCTTC.

This clonotype was found a few times. CDR3: CASSLTRDEQYF. CDR3 in DNA: TGTGCCAGCAGCTTGACGAGAGACGAGCAGTACTTC. This chain links TRBV7-8 with TRBJ2-7; D not resolved. V was pared by 3 bases and J by 5 bases, with 8 bases between. The length of the CDR3 is 12 residues. Germline V CDR1 and CDR2: SGHVS, FQNEAQ.

This clonotype was found a few times. The chain joins TRBV5-1 to TRBJ2-2; D is undetermined. The germline V gene has CDR1 SGHRS and CDR2 YFSETQ. Trimming took 4 bases from V and 1 from J, leaving 8 bases between them. This CDR3 is built from 14 residues. CDR3: CASSILKNTGELFF. CDR3 in DNA: TGCGCCAGCAGCATACTCAAGAACACCGGGGAGCTGTTTTTT. Complete variable domain (other parts from reference TRBV5-1 and TRBJ2-2): KAGVTQTPRYLIKTRGQQVTLSCSPISGHRSVSWYQQTPGQGLQFLFEYFSETQRNKGNFPGRFSGRQFSNSRSEMNVSTLELGDSALYLCASSILKNTGELFFGEGSRLTVL.

This clonotype appeared many times. The J gene is TRBJ2-2, the V gene TRBV7-3, with 9 positions matching TRBD2. CDR1 is SGHTA, CDR2 FQGTGA, per germline. Trimming took 5 bases from V and 4 from J; bases not matched to a gene: 5. CDR3 size: 15 residues. CDR3 amino acids: CASSQAGGGTGELFF. CDR3 nucleotides: TGTGCCAGCAGCCAAGCGGGAGGCGGCACCGGGGAGCTGTTTTTT. The variable domain in full, with the rest retrieved from reference TRBV7-3 and TRBJ2-2, is GAGVSQTPSNKVTEKGKYVELRCDPISGHTALYWYRQSLGQGPEFLIYFQGTGAADDSGLPNDRFFAVRPEGSVSTLKIQRTERGDSAVYLCASSQAGGGTGELFFGEGSRLTVL.

This clonotype appeared many times. The chain employs TRBV7-2 and TRBJ2-5; 9 bases are a match to TRBD2. Unmatched junction bases numbered 6, after V lost 1 base and J lost 0 bases. CDR1 is SGHTA, CDR2 FQGNSA, per germline. This CDR3 is 17 amino acids long. Written as DNA, the CDR3 is TGTGCCAGCAGCTTAGTGGGACTAGCTCGTGACCAAGAGACCCAGTACTTC. It encodes CASSLVGLARDQETQYF.

This clonotype has ten or more counts. The V gene is TRBV20-1, the J gene TRBJ1-1; possibly TRBD1 for D (6 bases). V was clipped by 6 bases and J by 2 bases, with 16 bases between them. The germline V gene has CDR1 DFQATT and CDR2 SNEGSKA (reference sequence). This CDR3 is 14 amino acids long. The CDR3, as DNA: TGCAGTGCCAGGTTCGGGGGGCCCAACACTGAAGCTTTCTTT. Encoded protein: CSARFGGPNTEAFF.

Many counts were recorded for this clonotype. This rearrangement joins TRBV5-6 to TRBJ2-4; TRBD2 agrees at 14 bases. The CDR3 spans 17 residues. Germline V gene sequence: CDR1 SGHDT, CDR2 YYEEEE. V dropped 4 bases and J dropped 5; count of bases not matched to a gene: 8. The CDR3 sequence: CASSPLGLAGGQNIQYF. For the CDR3, the DNA is TGTGCCAGCAGCCCCCTCGGACTAGCGGGAGGTCAAAACATTCAGTACTTC.